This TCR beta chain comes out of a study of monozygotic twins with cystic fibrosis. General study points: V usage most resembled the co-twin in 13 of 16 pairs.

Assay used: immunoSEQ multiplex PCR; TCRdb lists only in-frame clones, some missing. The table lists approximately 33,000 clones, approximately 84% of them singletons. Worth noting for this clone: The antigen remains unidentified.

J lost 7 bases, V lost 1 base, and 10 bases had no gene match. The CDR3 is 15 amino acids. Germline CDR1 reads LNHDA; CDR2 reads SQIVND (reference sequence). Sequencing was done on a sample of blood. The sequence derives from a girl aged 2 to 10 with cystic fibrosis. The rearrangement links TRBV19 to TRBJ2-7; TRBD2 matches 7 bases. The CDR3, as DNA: TGTGCCAGTAGTATAGGGGGAGGGGTTCGTGAAGAGCAGTACTTC. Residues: CASSIGGGVREEQYF.